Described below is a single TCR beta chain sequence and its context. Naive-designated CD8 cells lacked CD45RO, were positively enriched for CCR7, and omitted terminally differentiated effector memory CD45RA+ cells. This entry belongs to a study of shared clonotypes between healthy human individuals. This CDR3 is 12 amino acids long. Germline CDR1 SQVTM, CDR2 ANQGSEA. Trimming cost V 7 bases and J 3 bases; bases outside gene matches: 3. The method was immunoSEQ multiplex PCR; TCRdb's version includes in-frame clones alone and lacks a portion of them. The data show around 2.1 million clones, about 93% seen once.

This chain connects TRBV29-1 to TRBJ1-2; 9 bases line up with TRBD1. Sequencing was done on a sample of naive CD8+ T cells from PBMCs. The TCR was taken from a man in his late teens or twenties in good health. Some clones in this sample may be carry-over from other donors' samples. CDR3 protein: CSGWTGDYGYTF. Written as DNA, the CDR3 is TGCAGCGGGTGGACAGGGGACTATGGCTACACCTTC.